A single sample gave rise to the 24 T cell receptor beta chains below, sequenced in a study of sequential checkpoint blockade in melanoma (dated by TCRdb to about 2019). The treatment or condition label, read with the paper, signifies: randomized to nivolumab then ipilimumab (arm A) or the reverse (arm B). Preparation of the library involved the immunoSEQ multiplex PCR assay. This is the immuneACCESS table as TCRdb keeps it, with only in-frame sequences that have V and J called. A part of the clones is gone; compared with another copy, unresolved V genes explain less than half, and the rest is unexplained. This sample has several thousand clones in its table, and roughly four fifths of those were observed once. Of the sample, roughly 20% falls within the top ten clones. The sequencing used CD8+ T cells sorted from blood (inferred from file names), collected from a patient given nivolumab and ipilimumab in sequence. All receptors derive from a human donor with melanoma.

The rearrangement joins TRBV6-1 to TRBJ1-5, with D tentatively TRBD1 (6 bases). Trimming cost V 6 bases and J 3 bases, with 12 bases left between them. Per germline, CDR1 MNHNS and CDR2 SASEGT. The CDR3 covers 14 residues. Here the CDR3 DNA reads TGTGCCAGCAGACGGACAGCTCACAATCAGCCCCAGCATTTT. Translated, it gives CASRRTAHNQPQHF.

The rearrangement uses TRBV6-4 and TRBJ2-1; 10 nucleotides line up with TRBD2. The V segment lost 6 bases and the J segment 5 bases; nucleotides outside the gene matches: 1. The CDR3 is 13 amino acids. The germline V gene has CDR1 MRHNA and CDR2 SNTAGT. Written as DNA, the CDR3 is TGTGCCAGCAGCGGGACTAGCGACAATGAGCAGTTCTTC. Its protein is CASSGTSDNEQFF.

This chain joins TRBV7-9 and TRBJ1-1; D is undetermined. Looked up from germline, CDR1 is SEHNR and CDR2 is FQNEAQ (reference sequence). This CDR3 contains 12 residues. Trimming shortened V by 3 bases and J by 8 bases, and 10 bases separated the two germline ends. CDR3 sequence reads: CASSLDYSEAFF. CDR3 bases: TGTGCCAGCAGCTTGGATTACAGCGAAGCTTTCTTT.

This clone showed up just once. CDR3 sequence reads: CASLRRLDSSYEQYF. The DNA for the CDR3 is TGTGCCAGCCTTCGGAGACTAGACAGCTCCTACGAGCAGTACTTC. The chain uses TRBV6-6 and TRBJ2-7, with D perhaps TRBD2 (6 bases). This CDR3 region has 15 residues. Trimming took off 8 bases at V and 0 bases at J, with 17 bases between the two ends. Germline V gene data show CDR1 as MNHNY and CDR2 as SVGAGI (reference sequence).

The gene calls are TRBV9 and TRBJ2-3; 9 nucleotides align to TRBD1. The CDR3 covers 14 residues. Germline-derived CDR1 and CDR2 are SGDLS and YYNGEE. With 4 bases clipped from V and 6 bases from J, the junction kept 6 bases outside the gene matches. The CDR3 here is CASSTTGGLDTQYF. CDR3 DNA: TGTGCCAGCAGCACGACAGGGGGTCTTGATACGCAGTATTTT.

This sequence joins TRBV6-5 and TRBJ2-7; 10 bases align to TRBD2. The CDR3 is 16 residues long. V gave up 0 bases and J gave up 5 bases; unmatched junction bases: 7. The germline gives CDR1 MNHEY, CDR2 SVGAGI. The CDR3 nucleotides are TGTGCCAGCAGTTACTCAGTCCAGCGGGAGGGACACGAGCAGTACTTC. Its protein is CASSYSVQREGHEQYF.

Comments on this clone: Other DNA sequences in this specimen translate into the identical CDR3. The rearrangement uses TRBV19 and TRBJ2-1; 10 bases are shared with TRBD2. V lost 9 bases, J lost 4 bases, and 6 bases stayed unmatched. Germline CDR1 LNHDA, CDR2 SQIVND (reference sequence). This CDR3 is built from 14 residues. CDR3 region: CASSSGGDYNEQFF. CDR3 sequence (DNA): TGTGCCAGCTCCAGCGGGGGGGATTACAATGAGCAGTTCTTC.

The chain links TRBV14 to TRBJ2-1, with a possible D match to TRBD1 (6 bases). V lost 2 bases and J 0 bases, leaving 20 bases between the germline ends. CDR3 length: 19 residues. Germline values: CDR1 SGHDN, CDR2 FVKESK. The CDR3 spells CASSQFDIRDTISYNEQFF. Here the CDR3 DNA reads TGTGCCAGCAGCCAATTCGATATCCGGGACACCATCTCCTACAATGAGCAGTTCTTC.

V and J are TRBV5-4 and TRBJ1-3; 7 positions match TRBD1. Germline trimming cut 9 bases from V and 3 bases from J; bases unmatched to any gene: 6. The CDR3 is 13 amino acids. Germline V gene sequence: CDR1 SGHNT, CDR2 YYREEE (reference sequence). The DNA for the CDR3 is TGTGCCACCGCGAGGGACAGTGGAAACACCATATATTTT. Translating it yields CATARDSGNTIYF. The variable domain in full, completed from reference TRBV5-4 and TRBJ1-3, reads ETGVTQSPTHLIKTRGQQVTLRCSSQSGHNTVSWYQQALGQGPQFIFQYYREEENGRGNFPPRFSGLQFPNYSSELNVNALELDDSALYLCATARDSGNTIYFGEGSWLTVV.

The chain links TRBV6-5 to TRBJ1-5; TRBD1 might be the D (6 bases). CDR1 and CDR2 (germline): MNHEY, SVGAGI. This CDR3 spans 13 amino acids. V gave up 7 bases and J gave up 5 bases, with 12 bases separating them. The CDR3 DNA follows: TGTGCCAGCACTCGGGGGGCTGATCAGCCCCAGCATTTT. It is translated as CASTRGADQPQHF.

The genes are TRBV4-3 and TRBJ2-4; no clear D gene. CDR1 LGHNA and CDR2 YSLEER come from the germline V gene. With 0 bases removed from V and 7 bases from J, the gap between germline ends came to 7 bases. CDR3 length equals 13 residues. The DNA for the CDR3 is TGCGCCAGCAGCCAAGATAATCAGAACATTCAGTACTTC. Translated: CASSQDNQNIQYF.

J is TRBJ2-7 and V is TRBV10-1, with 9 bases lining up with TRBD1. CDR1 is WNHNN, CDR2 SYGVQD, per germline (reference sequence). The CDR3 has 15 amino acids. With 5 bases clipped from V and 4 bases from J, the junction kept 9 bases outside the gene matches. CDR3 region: CASSLVADRGYEQYF. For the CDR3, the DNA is TGCGCCAGCAGTTTAGTTGCGGACAGGGGATACGAGCAGTACTTC.

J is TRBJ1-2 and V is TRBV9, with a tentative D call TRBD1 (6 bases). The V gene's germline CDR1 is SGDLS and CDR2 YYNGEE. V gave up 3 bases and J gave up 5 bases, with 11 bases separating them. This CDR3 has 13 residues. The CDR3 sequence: CASSERDMYGYTF. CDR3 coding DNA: TGTGCCAGCAGCGAGAGGGACATGTATGGCTACACCTTC. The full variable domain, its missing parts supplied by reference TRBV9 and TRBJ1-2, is DSGVTQTPKHLITATGQRVTLRCSPRSGDLSVYWYQQSLDQGLQFLIQYYNGEERAKGNILERFSAQQFPDLHSELNLSSLELGDSALYFCASSERDMYGYTFGSGTRLTVV.

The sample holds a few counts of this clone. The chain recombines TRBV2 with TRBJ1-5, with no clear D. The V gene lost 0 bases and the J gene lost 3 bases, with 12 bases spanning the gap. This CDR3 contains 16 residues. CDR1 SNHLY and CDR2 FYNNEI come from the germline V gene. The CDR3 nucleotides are TGTGCCAGCAGTGAAGCGCTAGAGACCGCCAATCAGCCCCAGCATTTT. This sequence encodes CASSEALETANQPQHF.

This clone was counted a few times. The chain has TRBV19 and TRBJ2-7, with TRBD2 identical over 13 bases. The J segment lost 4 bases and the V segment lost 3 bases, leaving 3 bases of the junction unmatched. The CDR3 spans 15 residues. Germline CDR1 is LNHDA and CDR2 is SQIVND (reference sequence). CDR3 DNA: TGTGCCAGTAGTATCACTAGCGGGAGGGCTTACGAGCAGTACTTC. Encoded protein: CASSITSGRAYEQYF.

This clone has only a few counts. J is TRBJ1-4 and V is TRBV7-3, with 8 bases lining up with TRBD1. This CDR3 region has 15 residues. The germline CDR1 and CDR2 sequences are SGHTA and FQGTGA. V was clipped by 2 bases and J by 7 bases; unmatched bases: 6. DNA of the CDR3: TGTGCCAGCAGCTTACGGACAGGGAATGCTGAAAAACTGTTTTTT. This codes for CASSLRTGNAEKLFF.

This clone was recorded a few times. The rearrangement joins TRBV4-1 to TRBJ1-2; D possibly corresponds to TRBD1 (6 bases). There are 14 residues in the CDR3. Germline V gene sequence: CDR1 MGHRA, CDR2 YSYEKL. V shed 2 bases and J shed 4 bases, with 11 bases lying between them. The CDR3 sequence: CASSQHREGYGYTF. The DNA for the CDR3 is TGCGCCAGCAGCCAACACAGGGAGGGCTATGGCTACACCTTC.

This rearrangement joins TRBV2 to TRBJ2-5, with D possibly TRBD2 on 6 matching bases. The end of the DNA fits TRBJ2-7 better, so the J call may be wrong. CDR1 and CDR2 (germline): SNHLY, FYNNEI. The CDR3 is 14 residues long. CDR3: CASSDGGWAYEQYF. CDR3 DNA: TGTGCCAGCAGTGATGGGGGGTGGGCCTACGAGCAGTACTTC.

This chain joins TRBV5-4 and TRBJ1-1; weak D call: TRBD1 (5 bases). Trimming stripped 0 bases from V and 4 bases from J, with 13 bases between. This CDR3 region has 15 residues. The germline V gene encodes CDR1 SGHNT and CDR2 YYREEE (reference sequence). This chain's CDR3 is CASSLVGQGRTEAFF. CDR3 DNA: TGTGCCAGCAGCTTGGTGGGGCAGGGCCGCACTGAAGCTTTCTTT.

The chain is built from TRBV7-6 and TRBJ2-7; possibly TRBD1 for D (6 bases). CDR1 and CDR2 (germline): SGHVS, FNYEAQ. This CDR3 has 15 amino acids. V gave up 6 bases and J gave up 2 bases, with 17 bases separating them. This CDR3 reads CASSQRTTGTYEQYF. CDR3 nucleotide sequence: TGTGCCAGCAGTCAACGAACGACAGGAACCTACGAGCAGTACTTC.

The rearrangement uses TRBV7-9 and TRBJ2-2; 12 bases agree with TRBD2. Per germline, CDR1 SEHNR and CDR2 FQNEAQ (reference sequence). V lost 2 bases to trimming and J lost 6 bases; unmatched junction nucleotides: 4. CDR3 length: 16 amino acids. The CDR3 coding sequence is TGTGCCAGCAGCTTATCGACTAGCGGGAGATCCGGGGAGCTGTTTTTT. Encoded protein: CASSLSTSGRSGELFF.

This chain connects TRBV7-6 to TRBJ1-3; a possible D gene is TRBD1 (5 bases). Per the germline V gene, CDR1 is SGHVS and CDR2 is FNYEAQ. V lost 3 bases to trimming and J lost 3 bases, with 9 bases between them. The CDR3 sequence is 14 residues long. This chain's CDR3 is CASSFGQSGNTIYF. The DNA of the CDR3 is TGTGCCAGCAGCTTCGGACAAAGTGGAAACACCATATATTTT.

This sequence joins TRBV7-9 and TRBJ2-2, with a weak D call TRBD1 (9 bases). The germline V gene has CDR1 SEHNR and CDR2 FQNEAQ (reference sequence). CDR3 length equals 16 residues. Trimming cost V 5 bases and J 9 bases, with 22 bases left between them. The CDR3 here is CASSRGGQGFARELFF. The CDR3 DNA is TGTGCCAGCAGCCGGGGGGGACAGGGATTTGCCCGGGAGCTGTTTTTT. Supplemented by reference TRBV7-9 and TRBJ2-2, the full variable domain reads DTGVSQNPRHKITKRGQNVTFRCDPISEHNRLYWYRQTLGQGPEFLTYFQNEAQLEKSRLLSDRFSAERPKGSFSTLEIQRTEQGDSAMYLCASSRGGQGFARELFFGEGSRLTVL.

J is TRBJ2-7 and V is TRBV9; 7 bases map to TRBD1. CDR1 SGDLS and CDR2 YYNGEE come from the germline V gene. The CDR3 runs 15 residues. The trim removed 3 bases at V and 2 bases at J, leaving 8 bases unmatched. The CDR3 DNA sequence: TGTGCCAGCAGCGCCCTCGGACAGGAAACCTACGAGCAGTACTTC. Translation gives CASSALGQETYEQYF. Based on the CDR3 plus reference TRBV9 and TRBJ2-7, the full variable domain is DSGVTQTPKHLITATGQRVTLRCSPRSGDLSVYWYQQSLDQGLQFLIQYYNGEERAKGNILERFSAQQFPDLHSELNLSSLELGDSALYFCASSALGQETYEQYFGPGTRLTVT.